This entry lists 3 T cell receptor beta chains sequenced from one sample in a study of blood T cell repertoires in COVID-19. The protocol was immunoSEQ multiplex PCR, while the TCRdb copy is restricted to in-frame clones and leaves out a portion. The sample has roughly 34,000 clones, 80% to 90% seen once; the top ten hold 4.5% to 5%. The sample comprised peripheral blood. Source of these receptors: an older woman with active COVID-19.

This chain links TRBV3-1 (or the pseudogene TRBV3-2) with TRBJ1-1; no firm D call. The CDR3 is 15 residues long. V lost 0 bases, J lost 1 base, and 9 bases lay in between. Germline loops: CDR1 LGHDT, CDR2 YNNKEL (reference sequence). CDR3 sequence: CASSQEGLANTEAFF. The CDR3 nucleotides read TGTGCCAGCAGCCAAGAGGGTCTAGCGAACACTGAAGCTTTCTTT.

The chain employs TRBV11-3 and TRBJ1-1, with a possible D match to TRBD1 (5 bases). This CDR3 has 14 residues. V lost 6 bases, J lost 4 bases, and 15 bases lay in between. CDR1 is SGHNT, CDR2 YENEEA, per germline. CDR3 amino acids: CASSLNQQGTEAFF. As DNA, the CDR3 is TGTGCCAGCAGTTTAAACCAGCAGGGCACTGAAGCTTTCTTT. The variable domain in full, with the rest retrieved from reference TRBV11-3 and TRBJ1-1, is EAGVVQSPRYKIIEKKQPVAFWCNPISGHNTLYWYLQNLGQGPELLIRYENEEAVDDSQLPKDRFSAERLKGVDSTLKIQPAELGDSAVYLCASSLNQQGTEAFFGQGTRLTVV.

The chain recombines TRBV10-3 with TRBJ2-3, with 8 bases that match TRBD1. This CDR3 has 14 amino acids. The germline CDR1 and CDR2 sequences are ENHRY and SYGVKD. Trimming at V came to 4 bases and at J to 2 bases, leaving 2 bases not matched to a gene. Here the CDR3 DNA reads TGTGCCATCAGTGGGGGACAGGCCACAGATACGCAGTATTTT. Protein sequence: CAISGGQATDTQYF.